This is a list of T cell receptor beta chains from one sample in a study of T cell responses to AZD1222 COVID-19 vaccine. Sequencing used immunoSEQ multiplex PCR; TCRdb keeps in-frame clones, though not all of them. The repertoire has over 150,000 clones, around 93% of them found once; the top ten carry approximately 0.98%. The source material was peripheral blood, sampled 28 days after the second dose of the MenACWY control vaccine. These receptors all come from an adult who received the MenACWY meningococcal vaccine as a control. CDR3s include the opening cysteine and the closing phenylalanine or tryptophan. The order of the fields is V gene, clone size, J gene, D gene, CDR3 protein, CDR3 DNA. A D gene is named only where the DNA matches it firmly. Clone size is given for some rows only: seen once, a few or many times, or a class if the clone is expanded.

TRBV11-2	once	TRBJ1-2	-	CASSLESGPGTF	TGTGCCAGCAGCTTAGAGTCAGGGCCTGGCACCTTC
TRBV3-1/TRBV3-2	-	TRBJ2-4	-	CASSQVLVENIQYF	TGTGCCAGCAGCCAAGTTCTGGTGGAAAACATTCAGTACTTC
TRBV29-1	once	TRBJ1-1	TRBD1	CSVGKGARTEAFF	TGCAGCGTGGGGAAGGGGGCGCGCACTGAAGCTTTCTTT
TRBV30	-	TRBJ1-1	-	CAWSRLRNTEAFF	TGTGCCTGGAGCAGATTGAGGAACACTGAAGCTTTCTTT
TRBV19	once	TRBJ1-5	-	CASSTTWGGVSNQPQHF	TGTGCCAGTAGTACCACCTGGGGAGGGGTGAGCAATCAGCCCCAGCATTTT
TRBV18	-	TRBJ2-5	-	CASSPGTGGEGTQYF	TGTGCCAGCTCACCAGGAACCGGGGGTGAAGGGACCCAGTACTTC
TRBV7-3	-	TRBJ2-2	TRBD1	CASSPGTGNTGELFF	TGTGCCAGCAGCCCGGGGACAGGGAACACCGGGGAGCTGTTTTTT
TRBV18	-	TRBJ1-1	-	CASYQGRNTEAFF	TGTGCCAGCTACCAGGGTCGGAACACTGAAGCTTTCTTT
TRBV28	-	TRBJ1-2	-	CASSSYPGTRRNYGYTF	TGTGCCAGCAGTTCCTACCCGGGGACAAGACGTAACTATGGCTACACCTTC
TRBV5-1	-	TRBJ1-1	-	CASSLEGNTGPGTEAFF	TGCGCCAGCAGCTTGGAAGGTAACACCGGTCCGGGCACTGAAGCTTTCTTT
TRBV19	-	TRBJ1-1	-	CASSNDVWSTEAFF	TGTGCCAGTAGTAATGACGTTTGGTCCACTGAAGCTTTCTTT
TRBV5-4	once	TRBJ1-2	TRBD1	CASSLARGGNYGYTF	TGTGCCAGCAGCTTGGCCAGAGGGGGCAACTATGGCTACACCTTC
TRBV7-9	-	TRBJ1-1	-	CASSPDVNTEAFF	TGTGCCAGCAGCCCGGACGTGAACACTGAAGCTTTCTTT
TRBV19	-	TRBJ2-3	TRBD1	CATTGQRSTDTQYF	TGTGCCACAACGGGACAGCGATCCACAGATACGCAGTATTTT
TRBV28	-	TRBJ1-5	-	CASSLARGNQPQHF	TGTGCCAGCAGTTTAGCCAGGGGCAATCAGCCCCAGCATTTT
TRBV7-2	once	TRBJ1-5	TRBD1	CASSTKQGSNQPQHF	TGTGCCAGCAGCACAAAACAGGGGAGCAATCAGCCCCAGCATTTT
TRBV7-9	once	TRBJ1-6	TRBD1	CASSFRTTGANSPLHF	TGTGCCAGCAGCTTCCGCACGACAGGGGCGAATTCACCCCTCCACTTT
TRBV19	-	TRBJ1-5	-	CASSNLGRSNQPQHF	TGTGCCAGTAGTAATCTCGGGAGGAGCAATCAGCCCCAGCATTTT
TRBV6-4	few	TRBJ1-5	-	CASRKGDVNQPQHF	TGTGCCAGCAGGAAGGGGGATGTGAATCAGCCCCAGCATTTT
TRBV3-1/TRBV3-2	-	TRBJ1-1	-	CASSQGVGLTEAFF	TGTGCCAGCAGCCAAGGAGTGGGCCTCACTGAAGCTTTCTTT
TRBV5-1	-	TRBJ1-2	-	CASKEEGGYTF	TGCGCCAGCAAAGAGGAGGGAGGCTACACCTTC
TRBV28	-	TRBJ1-2	-	CASSLSVVSGYTF	TGTGCCAGCAGTCTCAGCGTCGTGAGTGGCTACACCTTC
TRBV6-6	-	TRBJ1-3	-	CASTQGNTIYF	TGTGCCAGCACCCAGGGAAACACCATATATTTT
TRBV18	-	TRBJ1-5	-	CASSGDGSNQPQHF	TGTGCCAGCTCAGGAGACGGGAGCAATCAGCCCCAGCATTTT
TRBV27	-	TRBJ1-5	-	CASSFSTGENQPQHF	TGTGCCAGCAGTTTCTCAACAGGAGAGAATCAGCCCCAGCATTTT
TRBV2	-	TRBJ2-3	-	CASGGIASDTQYF	TGTGCCAGCGGCGGGATAGCTTCAGATACGCAGTATTTT
TRBV18	-	TRBJ1-2	-	CASSPRGLADYGYTF	TGTGCCAGCTCACCACGGGGGCTAGCTGACTATGGCTACACCTTC
TRBV3-1/TRBV3-2	-	TRBJ1-3	-	CASSPRGGNTIYF	TGTGCCAGCAGCCCCCGTGGAGGGAACACCATATATTTT
TRBV7-2	once	TRBJ2-7	TRBD1	CASSNRDRVGEQYF	TGTGCCAGCAGCAATAGGGACAGGGTAGGCGAGCAGTACTTC
TRBV9	-	TRBJ1-4	-	CASSVGNILGNEKLFF	TGTGCCAGCAGCGTAGGGAACATCCTGGGGAATGAAAAACTGTTTTTT
TRBV5-1	-	TRBJ2-1	-	CAASPGVTDNEQFF	TGCGCCGCCTCACCGGGGGTCACGGACAATGAGCAGTTCTTC
TRBV27	-	TRBJ1-2	-	CASREGGRGYTF	TGTGCCAGCCGTGAGGGGGGACGTGGCTACACCTTC
TRBV6-5	-	TRBJ1-5	-	CASSYDDNNQPQHF	TGTGCCAGCAGTTACGATGACAACAATCAGCCCCAGCATTTT
TRBV6-5	-	TRBJ1-5	TRBD1	CASRGQGSASQPQHF	TGTGCCAGCAGGGGACAGGGGTCCGCAAGTCAGCCCCAGCATTTT
TRBV11-2	-	TRBJ1-1	-	CASSPDTPNTEAFF	TGTGCCAGCAGCCCCGACACCCCGAACACTGAAGCTTTCTTT
TRBV24-1	once	TRBJ1-2	-	CATSEGTGWGGYTF	TGTGCCACCAGTGAGGGGACGGGGTGGGGAGGCTACACCTTC
TRBV29-1	-	TRBJ2-5	TRBD1	CSVGQGGRETQYF	TGCAGCGTGGGACAGGGAGGTAGAGAGACCCAGTACTTC
TRBV21-1	once	TRBJ1-2	-	CASSKGLGNGYTF	TGTGCCAGCAGCAAAGGCCTTGGGAACGGCTACACCTTC
TRBV5-1	-	TRBJ1-1	-	CASSFRNTEAFF	TGCGCCAGCAGCTTTAGGAACACTGAAGCTTTCTTT
TRBV18	-	TRBJ2-3	TRBD1	CASSPGQGAEAQYF	TGTGCCAGCTCACCGGGACAGGGGGCGGAGGCGCAGTATTTT
TRBV27	-	TRBJ2-3	-	CASSLDRWADTQYF	TGTGCCAGCAGTTTAGACAGGTGGGCAGATACGCAGTATTTT
TRBV30	-	TRBJ1-2	-	CAWLPPGGNYGYTF	TGTGCCTGGTTGCCCCCGGGGGGGAACTATGGCTACACCTTC
TRBV5-6	once	TRBJ1-2	TRBD1	CASSLDRGNYGYTF	TGTGCCAGCAGCTTGGACAGGGGGAACTATGGCTACACCTTC
TRBV7-2	-	TRBJ1-1	TRBD1	CASSRGQENTEAFF	TGTGCCAGCAGCCGTGGACAGGAGAACACTGAAGCTTTCTTT
TRBV28	-	TRBJ1-5	-	CASSSGQGMGNQPQHF	-
TRBV7-2	-	TRBJ2-3	-	CASSLVGGPSDTQYF	TGTGCCAGCAGCTTAGTGGGGGGGCCATCAGATACGCAGTATTTT
TRBV4-3	-	TRBJ1-5	-	CASSQELGQPQHF	TGCGCCAGCAGCCAAGAGCTGGGCCAGCCCCAGCATTTT
TRBV7-2	-	TRBJ1-1	-	CASSAGPNTEAFF	TGTGCCAGCAGCGCAGGGCCCAACACTGAAGCTTTCTTT
TRBV28	once	TRBJ2-5	-	CASSFGGSQETQYF	TGTGCCAGCAGTTTTGGGGGTAGCCAAGAGACCCAGTACTTC
TRBV5-5	-	TRBJ1-5	TRBD1	CASSLRQGLDQPQHF	TGTGCCAGCAGCTTGCGACAGGGCCTCGATCAGCCCCAGCATTTT
TRBV28	-	TRBJ2-1	-	CASINEAFYNEQFF	TGTGCCAGCATTAATGAGGCATTTTACAATGAGCAGTTCTTC
TRBV6-1	-	TRBJ1-6	-	CASSDFVGSGSPLHF	TGTGCCAGCAGTGATTTTGTGGGCAGCGGGTCACCCCTCCACTTT
TRBV5-1	-	TRBJ2-1	-	CASSFQGSSYNEQFF	TGCGCCAGCAGCTTTCAAGGGAGCTCCTACAATGAGCAGTTCTTC
TRBV19	-	TRBJ1-1	-	CASSWGANTEAFF	TGTGCCAGTAGTTGGGGGGCTAACACTGAAGCTTTCTTT
TRBV9	-	TRBJ1-1	-	CASSVRDEGTEAFF	TGTGCCAGCAGCGTCCGTGACGAGGGCACTGAAGCTTTCTTT
TRBV7-2	-	TRBJ1-6	TRBD1	CASSLEGQGGSPLHF	TGTGCCAGCAGCTTAGAGGGACAGGGAGGTTCACCCCTCCACTTT
TRBV12-3/TRBV12-4	-	TRBJ2-3	-	CASSLVLTDTQYF	TGTGCCAGCAGTTTGGTGTTAACAGATACGCAGTATTTT
TRBV30	-	TRBJ1-2	TRBD1	CAWKEGADYGYTF	TGTGCCTGGAAAGAGGGGGCGGACTATGGCTACACCTTC
TRBV3-1/TRBV3-2	-	TRBJ2-3	-	CASSQGRLSTDTQYF	TGTGCCAGCAGCCAAGGACGGCTAAGCACAGATACGCAGTATTTT
TRBV2	-	TRBJ2-1	-	CASSVANEQFF	TGTGCCAGCAGTGTCGCAAATGAGCAGTTCTTC